The clone carrying this T cell receptor beta chain was seen more than once but under ten times. Data came from immunoSEQ multiplex PCR; TCRdb stores just in-frame clones and leaves some out. The sample has a few hundred thousand clones, 90% seen once; the top ten hold 1.7%. Germline V CDR1 and CDR2: MNHEY, SMNVEV (reference sequence). With 8 bases removed from V and 4 bases from J, the gap between germline ends came to 21 bases. The CDR3 has 15 residues. This specimen belongs to a study of blood T cell repertoires in COVID-19. For the study at large: Specimens from acute and convalescent COVID-19 originated in the United States, Italy and Spain.

Categorization into cohorts depended on clinical history that participants reported. Sequenced: PBMCs or T cells enriched from blood (not recorded which). The chain recombines TRBV27 with TRBJ2-7; tentatively, D is TRBD2 (6 bases). The TCR sequence derives from a woman between 18 and 29 years old with acute COVID-19. For the CDR3, the DNA is TGTGCCAGCTCTCGGAGGGCCGATCAGTCTTACGAGCAGTACTTC. It encodes CASSRRADQSYEQYF.